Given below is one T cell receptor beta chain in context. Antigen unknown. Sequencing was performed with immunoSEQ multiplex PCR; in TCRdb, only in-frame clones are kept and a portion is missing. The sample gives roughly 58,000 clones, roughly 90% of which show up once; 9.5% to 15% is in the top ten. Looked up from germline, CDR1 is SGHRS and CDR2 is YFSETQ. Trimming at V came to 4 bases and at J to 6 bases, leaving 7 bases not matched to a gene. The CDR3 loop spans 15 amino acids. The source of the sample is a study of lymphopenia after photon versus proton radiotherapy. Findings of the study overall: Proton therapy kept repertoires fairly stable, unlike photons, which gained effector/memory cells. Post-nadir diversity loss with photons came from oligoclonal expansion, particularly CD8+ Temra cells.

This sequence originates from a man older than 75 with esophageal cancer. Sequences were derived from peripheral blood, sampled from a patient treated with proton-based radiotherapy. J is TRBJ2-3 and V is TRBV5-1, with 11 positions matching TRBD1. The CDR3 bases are TGCGCCAGCAGCCGGACAGGGGGCCGCGGGGATACGCAGTATTTT. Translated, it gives CASSRTGGRGDTQYF.